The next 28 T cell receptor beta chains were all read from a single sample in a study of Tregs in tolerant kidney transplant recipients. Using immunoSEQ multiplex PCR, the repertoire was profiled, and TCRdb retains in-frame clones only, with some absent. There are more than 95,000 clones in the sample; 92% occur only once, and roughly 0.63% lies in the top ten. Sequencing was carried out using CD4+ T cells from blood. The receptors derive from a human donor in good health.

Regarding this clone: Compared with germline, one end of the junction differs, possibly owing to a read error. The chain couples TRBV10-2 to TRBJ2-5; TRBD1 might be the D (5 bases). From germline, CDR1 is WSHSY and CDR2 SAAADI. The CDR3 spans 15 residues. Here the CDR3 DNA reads TGCGCCAGCAGTGAGGGTGGGGCAGGCCAAGAGGCCCAGTACTTC. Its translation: CASSEGGAGQEAQYF.

For the CDR3, the DNA is TGCAGTGCTAGAGATAGATACGCCGCTTTCTTT. This gives the protein CSARDRYAAFF. The chain recombines TRBV20-1 with TRBJ1-1; no definite D call. The germline V gene encodes CDR1 DFQATT and CDR2 SNEGSKA (reference sequence). The CDR3 is 11 amino acids. V dropped 0 bases and J dropped 11 bases, with 10 bases sitting between them.

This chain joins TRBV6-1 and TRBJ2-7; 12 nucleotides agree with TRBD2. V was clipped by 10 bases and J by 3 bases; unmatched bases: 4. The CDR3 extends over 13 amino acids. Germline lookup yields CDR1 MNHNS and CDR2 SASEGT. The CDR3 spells CAIRTSGNYEQYF. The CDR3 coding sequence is TGTGCCATACGGACTAGCGGGAACTACGAGCAGTACTTC.

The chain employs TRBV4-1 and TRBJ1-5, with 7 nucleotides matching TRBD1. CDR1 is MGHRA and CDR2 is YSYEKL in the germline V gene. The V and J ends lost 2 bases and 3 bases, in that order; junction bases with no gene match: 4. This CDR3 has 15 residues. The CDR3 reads CASSQKGAPNQPQHF. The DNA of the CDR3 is TGCGCCAGCAGCCAAAAGGGGGCACCCAATCAGCCCCAGCATTTT.

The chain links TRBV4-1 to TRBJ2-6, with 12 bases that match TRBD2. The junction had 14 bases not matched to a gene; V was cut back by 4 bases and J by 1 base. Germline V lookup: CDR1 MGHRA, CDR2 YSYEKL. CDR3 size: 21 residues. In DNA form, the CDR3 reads TGCGCCAGCAGCCGAGACCGACTAGCGGGAGAGTCTGTATCTGGGGCCAACGTCCTGACTTTC. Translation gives CASSRDRLAGESVSGANVLTF.

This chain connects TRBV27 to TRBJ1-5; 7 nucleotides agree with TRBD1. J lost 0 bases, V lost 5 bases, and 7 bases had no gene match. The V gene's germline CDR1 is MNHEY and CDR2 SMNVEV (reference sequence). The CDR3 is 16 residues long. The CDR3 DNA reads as TGTGCCAGCAGTCCCCAGACAGGGAGTAGCAATCAGCCCCAGCATTTT. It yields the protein CASSPQTGSSNQPQHF.

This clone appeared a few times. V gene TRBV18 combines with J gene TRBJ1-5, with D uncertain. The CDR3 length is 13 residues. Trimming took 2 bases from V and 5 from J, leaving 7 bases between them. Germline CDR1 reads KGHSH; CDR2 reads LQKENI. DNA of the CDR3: TGTGCCAGCTCACCAGGGTCTGATCAGCCCCAGCATTTT. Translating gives CASSPGSDQPQHF.

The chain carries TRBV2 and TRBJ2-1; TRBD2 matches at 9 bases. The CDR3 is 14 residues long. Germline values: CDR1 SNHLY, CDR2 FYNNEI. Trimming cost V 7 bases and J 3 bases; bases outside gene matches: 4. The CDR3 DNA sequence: TGTGCCAGCAAGGTTAGCGGGGGCTACAATGAGCAGTTCTTC. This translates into CASKVSGGYNEQFF.

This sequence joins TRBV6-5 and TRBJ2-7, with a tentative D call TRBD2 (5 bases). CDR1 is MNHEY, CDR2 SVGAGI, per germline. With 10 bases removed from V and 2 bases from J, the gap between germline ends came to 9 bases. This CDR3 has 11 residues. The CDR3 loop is CATGAAYEQYF. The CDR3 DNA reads TGTGCCACCGGAGCGGCCTACGAGCAGTACTTC.

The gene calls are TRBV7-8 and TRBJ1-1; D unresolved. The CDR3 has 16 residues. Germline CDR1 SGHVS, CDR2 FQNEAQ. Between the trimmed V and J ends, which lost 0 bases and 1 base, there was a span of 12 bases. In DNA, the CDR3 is TGTGCCAGCAGCTTAGCCCCAGGCTACTCGAACACTGAAGCTTTCTTT. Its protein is CASSLAPGYSNTEAFF.

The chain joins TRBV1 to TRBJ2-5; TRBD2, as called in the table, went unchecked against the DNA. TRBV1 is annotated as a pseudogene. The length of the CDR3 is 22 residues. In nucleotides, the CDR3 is TGCACCAGCAGCCAAGAAGGGCAACTTAGCGGGGGGAGGGAATTGGACCAAGAGACCCAGTACTTC. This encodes CTSSQEGQLSGGRELDQETQYF.

As DNA, the CDR3 is TGTGCCAGCTCTCTAAATGGGAGAGGGACGGACCCCTTAGGACTGTTTTTT. It encodes CASSLNGRGTDPLGLFF. The chain couples TRBV18 to TRBJ1-4; perhaps TRBD1 as D (5 bases). The length of the CDR3 is 17 residues. In germline, CDR1 is KGHSH, CDR2 LQKENI. V gave up 6 bases and J gave up 13 bases, with 30 bases separating them.

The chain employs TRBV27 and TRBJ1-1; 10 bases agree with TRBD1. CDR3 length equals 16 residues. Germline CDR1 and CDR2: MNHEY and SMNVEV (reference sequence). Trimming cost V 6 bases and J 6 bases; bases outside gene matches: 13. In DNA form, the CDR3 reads TGTGCCAGCAGCAGGACAGGGGGGCTAACCCTCCCTGAAGCTTTCTTT. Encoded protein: CASSRTGGLTLPEAFF.

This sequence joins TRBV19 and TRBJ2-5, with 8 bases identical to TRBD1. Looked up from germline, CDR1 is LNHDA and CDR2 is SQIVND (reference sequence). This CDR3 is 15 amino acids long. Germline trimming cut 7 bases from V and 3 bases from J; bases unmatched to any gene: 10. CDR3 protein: CASKVTGTGKETQYF. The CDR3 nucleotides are TGTGCCAGTAAGGTCACCGGGACAGGCAAAGAGACCCAGTACTTC.

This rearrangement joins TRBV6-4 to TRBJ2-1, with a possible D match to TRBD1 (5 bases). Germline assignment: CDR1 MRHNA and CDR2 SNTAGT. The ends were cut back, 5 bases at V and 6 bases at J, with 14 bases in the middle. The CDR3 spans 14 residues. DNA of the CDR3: TGTGCCAGCAGTCCGGACAAGGGTATCAATGAGCAGTTCTTC. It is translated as CASSPDKGINEQFF.

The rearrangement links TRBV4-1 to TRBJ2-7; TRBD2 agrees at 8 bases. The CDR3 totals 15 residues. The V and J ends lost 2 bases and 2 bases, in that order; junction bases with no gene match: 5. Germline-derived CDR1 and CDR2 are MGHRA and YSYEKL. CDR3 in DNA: TGCGCCAGCAGCCAATTAGCGGGATGGGCCTACGAGCAGTACTTC. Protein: CASSQLAGWAYEQYF.

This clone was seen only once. CDR3 residues: CASTEGKETQYF. The CDR3 region has the DNA TGTGCCAGCACCGAAGGGAAAGAGACCCAGTACTTC. This chain connects TRBV6-5 to TRBJ2-5; no firm D call. The CDR3 extends over 12 amino acids. Germline CDR1 reads MNHEY; CDR2 reads SVGAGI. The V and J ends lost 7 bases and 3 bases respectively, with 9 bases between them.

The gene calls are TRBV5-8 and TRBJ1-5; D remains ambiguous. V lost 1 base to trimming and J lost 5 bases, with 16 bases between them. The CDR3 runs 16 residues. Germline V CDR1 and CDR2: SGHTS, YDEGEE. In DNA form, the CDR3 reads TGTGCCAGCAGCTTGCCAGAATGGAGTTGGGATCAGCCCCAGCATTTT. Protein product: CASSLPEWSWDQPQHF.

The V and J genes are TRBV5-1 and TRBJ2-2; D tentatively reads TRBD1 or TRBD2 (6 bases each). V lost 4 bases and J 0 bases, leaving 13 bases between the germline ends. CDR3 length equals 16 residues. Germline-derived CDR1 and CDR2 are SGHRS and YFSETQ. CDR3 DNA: TGCGCCAGCAGCCGGGGGCAGGGCGCGAACACCGGGGAGCTGTTTTTT. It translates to CASSRGQGANTGELFF. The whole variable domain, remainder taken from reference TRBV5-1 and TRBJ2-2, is KAGVTQTPRYLIKTRGQQVTLSCSPISGHRSVSWYQQTPGQGLQFLFEYFSETQRNKGNFPGRFSGRQFSNSRSEMNVSTLELGDSALYLCASSRGQGANTGELFFGEGSRLTVL.

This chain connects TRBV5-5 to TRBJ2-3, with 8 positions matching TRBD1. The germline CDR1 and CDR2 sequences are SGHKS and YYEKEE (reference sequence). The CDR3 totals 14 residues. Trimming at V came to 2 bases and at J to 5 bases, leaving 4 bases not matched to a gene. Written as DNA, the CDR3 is TGTGCCAGCAGCTTATGGACAGGGTTAGATACGCAGTATTTT. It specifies CASSLWTGLDTQYF.

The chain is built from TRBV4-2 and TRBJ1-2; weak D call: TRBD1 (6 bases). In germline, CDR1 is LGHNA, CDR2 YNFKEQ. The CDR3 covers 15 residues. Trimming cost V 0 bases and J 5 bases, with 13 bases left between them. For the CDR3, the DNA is TGTGCCAGCAGCCAAGAAGGGGCCAGGGGATATGGCTACACCTTC. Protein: CASSQEGARGYGYTF.

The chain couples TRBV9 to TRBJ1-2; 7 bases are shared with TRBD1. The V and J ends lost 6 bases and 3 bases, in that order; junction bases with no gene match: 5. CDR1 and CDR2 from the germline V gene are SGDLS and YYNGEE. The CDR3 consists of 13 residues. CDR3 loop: CASNEGTDYGYTF. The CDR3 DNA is TGTGCCAGCAACGAAGGGACAGACTATGGCTACACCTTC.

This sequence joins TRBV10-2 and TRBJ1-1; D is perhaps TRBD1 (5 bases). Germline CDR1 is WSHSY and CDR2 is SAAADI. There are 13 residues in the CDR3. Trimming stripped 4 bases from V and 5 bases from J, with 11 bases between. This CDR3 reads CASSGQGVTEAFF. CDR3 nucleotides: TGCGCCAGCAGTGGTCAGGGAGTGACTGAAGCTTTCTTT.

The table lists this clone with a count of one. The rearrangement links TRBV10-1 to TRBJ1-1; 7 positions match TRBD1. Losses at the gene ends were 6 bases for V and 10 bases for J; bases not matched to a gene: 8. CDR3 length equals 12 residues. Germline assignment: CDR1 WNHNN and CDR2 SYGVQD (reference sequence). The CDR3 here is CASSQGDAGAFF. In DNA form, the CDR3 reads TGCGCCAGCAGCCAGGGGGATGCCGGAGCTTTCTTT.

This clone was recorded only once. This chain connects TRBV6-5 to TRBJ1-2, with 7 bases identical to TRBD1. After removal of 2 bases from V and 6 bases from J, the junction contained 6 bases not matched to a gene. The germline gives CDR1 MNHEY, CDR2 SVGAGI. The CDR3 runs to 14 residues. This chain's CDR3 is CASSYAGQTNGYTF. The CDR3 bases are TGTGCCAGCAGTTACGCGGGACAGACAAATGGCTACACCTTC.

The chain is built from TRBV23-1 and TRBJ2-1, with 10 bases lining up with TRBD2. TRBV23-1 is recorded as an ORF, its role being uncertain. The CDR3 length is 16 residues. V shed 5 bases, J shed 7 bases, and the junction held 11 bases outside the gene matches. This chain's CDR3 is CASSGFPSGGLNEQFF. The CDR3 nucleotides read TGCGCCAGCAGTGGATTCCCTAGCGGGGGTCTAAATGAGCAGTTCTTC.

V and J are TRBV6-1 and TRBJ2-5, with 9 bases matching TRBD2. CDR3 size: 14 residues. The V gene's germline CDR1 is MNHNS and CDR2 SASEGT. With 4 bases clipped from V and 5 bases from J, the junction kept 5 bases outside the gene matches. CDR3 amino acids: CASSGSGGGETQYF. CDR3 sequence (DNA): TGTGCCAGCAGTGGTAGCGGGGGTGGGGAGACCCAGTACTTC.

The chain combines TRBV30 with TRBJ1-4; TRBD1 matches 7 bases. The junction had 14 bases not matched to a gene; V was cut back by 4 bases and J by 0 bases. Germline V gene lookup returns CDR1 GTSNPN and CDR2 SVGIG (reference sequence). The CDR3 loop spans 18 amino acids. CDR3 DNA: TGTGCCTGGAAACGACAGGGTGCCCGGTTGGCAACTAATGAAAAACTGTTTTTT. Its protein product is CAWKRQGARLATNEKLFF.